The present T cell receptor beta chain was sequenced within a study of blood T cells in healthy people across ages. As for the study in general: Capture by template switching was about one barcoded beta molecule per two T cells. Overall study findings and caveats: Older individuals had lower TCR beta diversity per million T cells (the decline was roughly linear).

Sample-barcoded 5' priming and a J-beta primer mix drove a second PCR of 7 to 11 cycles. From the 5' RACE reads, TCRdb called clonotypes with MiXCR, one entry per CDR3 protein. Among around 870,000 distinct CDR3 sequences listed, more than 25% were seen once. The study recruited healthy Caucasian donors from Russia who were aged roughly 6 to 90. About this clonotype: Antigen unknown.

The CDR3 is made up of 11 amino acids. With V trimmed by 7 bases and J by 4 bases, 1 base remained unmatched. Germline V lookup: CDR1 SQVTM, CDR2 ANQGSEA. The specimen was blood. The sequence was obtained from a woman older than 75 in good health. The chain links TRBV29-1 to TRBJ1-2; 9 bases fit TRBD1. The CDR3 here is CSAGQGYGYTF. The CDR3 DNA sequence: TGCAGCGCGGGACAGGGCTATGGCTACACCTTC.